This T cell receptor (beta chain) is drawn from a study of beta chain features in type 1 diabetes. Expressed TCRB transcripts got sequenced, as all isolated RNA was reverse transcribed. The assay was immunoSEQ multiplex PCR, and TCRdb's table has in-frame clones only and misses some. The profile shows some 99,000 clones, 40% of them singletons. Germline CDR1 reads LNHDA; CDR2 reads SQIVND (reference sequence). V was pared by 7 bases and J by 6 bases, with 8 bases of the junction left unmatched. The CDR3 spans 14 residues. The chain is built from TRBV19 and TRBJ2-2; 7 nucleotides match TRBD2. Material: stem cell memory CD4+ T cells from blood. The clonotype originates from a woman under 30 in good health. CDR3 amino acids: CASTFGSGAGELFF. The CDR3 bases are TGTGCCAGTACCTTCGGGAGCGGGGCCGGGGAGCTGTTTTTT. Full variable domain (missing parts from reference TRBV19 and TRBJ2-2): DGGITQSPKYLFRKEGQNVTLSCEQNLNHDAMYWYRQDPGQGLRLIYYSQIVNDFQKGDIAEGYSVSREKKESFPLTVTSAQKNPTAFYLCASTFGSGAGELFFGEGSRLTVL.